The sequence of this T cell receptor beta chain was determined in a study of T cells in Graves' hyperthyroidism and ophthalmopathy. Amplified TCR beta CDR3 regions came from RNA transcripts. HTBI primers were employed in a first-round RT-PCR of the TCR CDR3. TCRdb used MiXCR to reprocess the multiplex PCR reads, holding one entry per CDR3 protein. The sample carries about 460,000 distinct CDR3 sequences, approximately 22% recorded once. Findings of the study overall: Median prediction lead before ophthalmopathy onset was 6.5 months with the model.

Notes on this clonotype: The antigen remains undetermined.

The CDR3 is 14 residues long. V lost 4 bases, J lost 2 bases, and 12 bases lay in between. The germline gives CDR1 MDHEN, CDR2 SYDVKM. Each person with ophthalmopathy scored at least 3 on the Clinical Activity Score, reached NOSPECS grade 4 or higher, and had been ill under 3 months. Sequenced material: blood. The receptor's source is a woman between 65 and 79 years old with Graves' ophthalmopathy. The chain has TRBV28 and TRBJ2-7; D is undetermined. CDR3 DNA sequence: TGTGCCAGCAGTTCGGGCGTTCCCCCCTACGAGCAGTACTTC. Translating gives CASSSGVPPYEQYF.